The rows below give T cell receptor beta chains drawn from one sample of a study of cytomegalovirus exposure and HLA in healthy donors. Generated by immunoSEQ multiplex PCR, the TCRdb table keeps only in-frame clones and is missing some. The sample lists approximately 140,000 clones, about 81% occurring once. Sequences were obtained from PBMCs. The source is a woman between 40 and 50 years old in good health and CMV-seropositive. CDR3s include the opening cysteine and the closing phenylalanine or tryptophan. A D gene is named only where the DNA matches it firmly. The size field is filled for only some rows; it gives once, few, many or a size class.

TRBJ2-1 NA TRBV6-1 NA CASSEALGQGGNEQFF TGTGCCAGCAGTGAAGCGCTGGGGCAGGGAGGCAATGAGCAGTTCTTC
TRBJ1-5 NA TRBV29-1 NA CSVGPAGPNQPQHF TGCAGCGTTGGACCCGCAGGGCCCAATCAGCCCCAGCATTTT
TRBJ2-1 NA TRBV19 TRBD2 CASTPAGGISSYNEQFF TGTGCCAGTACACCGGCGGGAGGGATTAGCTCCTACAATGAGCAGTTCTTC
TRBJ1-5 NA TRBV28 NA CASSFSGFGNQPQHF TGTGCCAGCAGTTTCTCGGGTTTTGGCAATCAGCCCCAGCATTTT
TRBJ1-2 few TRBV28 NA CASSLSTGPNYGYTF TGTGCCAGCAGTTTATCTACAGGACCTAACTATGGCTACACCTTC
TRBJ2-6 NA TRBV5-1 NA CASSFVSDSGANVLTF TGCGCCAGCAGCTTTGTCAGTGACTCTGGGGCCAACGTCCTGACTTTC
TRBJ2-1 NA TRBV9 TRBD2 CASSVVVGTSSYNEQFF TGTGCCAGCAGCGTAGTGGTCGGGACTAGCTCCTACAATGAGCAGTTCTTC
TRBJ1-6 NA TRBV30 TRBD1 CACKGQQNSPLHF TGTGCCTGCAAGGGACAGCAAAATTCACCCCTCCACTTT
TRBJ1-1 NA TRBV5-1 TRBD1 CASSTAGGLHLMNTEAFF TGCGCCAGCAGCACCGCAGGGGGACTGCACTTAATGAACACTGAAGCTTTCTTT
TRBJ1-2 NA TRBV5-4 NA CASSTPGLEGSGYTF TGTGCCAGCAGCACCCCGGGACTCGAGGGAAGTGGCTACACCTTC
TRBJ1-3 NA TRBV30 TRBD1 CAWSPGQGRIVAGNTIYF TGTGCCTGGAGCCCAGGACAGGGGCGAATAGTGGCTGGAAACACCATATATTTT
TRBJ2-5 NA TRBV10-1 TRBD1 CASSETGGAETQYF TGCGCCAGCAGTGAGACAGGGGGCGCGGAGACCCAGTACTTC
TRBJ2-1 NA TRBV29-1 NA CSVEGGLVYNEQFF TGCAGCGTTGAAGGGGGGCTTGTGTACAATGAGCAGTTCTTC
TRBJ2-5 NA TRBV4-3 NA CASSQSSAAQETQYF TGCGCCAGCAGCCAATCCTCGGCGGCCCAAGAGACCCAGTACTTC
TRBJ2-5 NA TRBV5-1 TRBD2 CASRSGRGGTETQYF TGCGCCAGCAGGAGCGGGAGAGGAGGAACGGAGACCCAGTACTTC
TRBJ2-1 NA TRBV5-4 TRBD2 CASSLGLAGRGEQFF TGTGCCAGCAGCCTGGGACTAGCGGGAAGAGGCGAGCAGTTCTTC
TRBJ2-2 NA TRBV29-1 NA CSGATEPNTGELFF TGCAGCGGGGCGACAGAGCCGAACACCGGGGAGCTGTTTTTT
TRBJ2-7 NA TRBV10-3 NA CAISVSGREFYEQYF TGTGCCATCAGTGTATCCGGGAGAGAGTTCTACGAGCAGTACTTC
TRBJ2-7 NA TRBV6-6 TRBD2 CASSYPTSGGYEQYF TGTGCCAGCAGTTACCCGACTAGCGGGGGCTACGAGCAGTACTTC
TRBJ1-1 once TRBV7-8 NA CASSFNTNADTEAFF TGTGCCAGCAGCTTCAACACAAACGCGGACACTGAAGCTTTCTTT
TRBJ1-4 NA TRBV15 NA CATSRVRQGNEKLFF TGTGCCACCAGCAGAGTCCGGCAGGGTAATGAAAAACTGTTTTTT
TRBJ1-4 NA TRBV4-3 NA CASSQDSAGSNEKLFF TGCGCCAGCAGCCAAGATAGCGCAGGATCTAATGAAAAACTGTTTTTT
TRBJ1-3 once TRBV9 NA CASSAGTAGNTIYF TGTGCCAGCAGCGCGGGGACTGCTGGAAACACCATATATTTT
TRBJ1-5 NA TRBV7-9 NA CASSLGGIDQPQHF TGTGCCAGCAGCTTGGGGGGAATTGATCAGCCCCAGCATTTT
TRBJ1-6 NA TRBV25-1 NA CASSESKGDNSPLHF TGTGCCAGCAGTGAATCGAAAGGAGATAATTCACCCCTCCACTTT
TRBJ2-5 NA TRBV7-2 TRBD2 CASRERVGGETQYF TGTGCCAGCAGGGAGCGGGTGGGGGGGGAGACCCAGTACTTC